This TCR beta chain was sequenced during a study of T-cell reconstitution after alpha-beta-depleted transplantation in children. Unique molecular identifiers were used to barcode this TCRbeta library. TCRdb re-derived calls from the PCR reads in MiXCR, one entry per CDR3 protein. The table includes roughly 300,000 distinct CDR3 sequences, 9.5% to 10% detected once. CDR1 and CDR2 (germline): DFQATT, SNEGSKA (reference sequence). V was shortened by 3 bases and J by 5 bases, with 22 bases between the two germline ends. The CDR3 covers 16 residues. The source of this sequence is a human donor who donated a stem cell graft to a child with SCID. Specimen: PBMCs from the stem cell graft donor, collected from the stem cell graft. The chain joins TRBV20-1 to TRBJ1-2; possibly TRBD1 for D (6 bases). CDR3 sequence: CSARPGDEGGVYGYTF. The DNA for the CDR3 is TGCAGTGCTAGGCCAGGAGATGAGGGGGGTGTTTATGGCTACACCTTC.